This T cell receptor beta chain was sequenced during a study of T cell repertoires in cytomegalovirus infection. About the study: CMV infection together with matching HLA type was indicated by public TCR beta signatures.

Broader study findings: Carriage of CMV together with the relevant HLA was identifiable through cumulative public TCR beta family frequency.

Via MiXCR, TCRdb re-called the reads, giving one row per CDR3 protein. The sample shows 640,000 or so distinct CDR3 sequences, around 32% of them seen only once. The germline V gene encodes CDR1 SGHVS and CDR2 FNYEAQ. The germline V and J ends were trimmed by 6 bases and 2 bases, with 14 bases remaining between them. This CDR3 contains 14 residues. Comment on this clonotype: The antigen remains unidentified.

This specimen was cultured PBMCs, taken from culture after CMV antigen stimulation. The source is a human donor in good health (CMV status not recorded). Some clones in this sample may be carry-over from other donors' samples. The chain couples TRBV7-6 to TRBJ2-7, with a possible D match to TRBD2 (5 bases). DNA for the CDR3: TGTGCCAGCAGTGCGGGTCATTCCGCCTACGAGCAGTACTTC. Protein: CASSAGHSAYEQYF. Supplemented by reference TRBV7-6 and TRBJ2-7, the full variable domain reads GAGVSQSPRYKVTKRGQDVALRCDPISGHVSLYWYRQALGQGPEFLTYFNYEAQQDKSGLPNDRFSAERPEGSISTLTIQRTEQRDSAMYRCASSAGHSAYEQYFGPGTRLTVT.